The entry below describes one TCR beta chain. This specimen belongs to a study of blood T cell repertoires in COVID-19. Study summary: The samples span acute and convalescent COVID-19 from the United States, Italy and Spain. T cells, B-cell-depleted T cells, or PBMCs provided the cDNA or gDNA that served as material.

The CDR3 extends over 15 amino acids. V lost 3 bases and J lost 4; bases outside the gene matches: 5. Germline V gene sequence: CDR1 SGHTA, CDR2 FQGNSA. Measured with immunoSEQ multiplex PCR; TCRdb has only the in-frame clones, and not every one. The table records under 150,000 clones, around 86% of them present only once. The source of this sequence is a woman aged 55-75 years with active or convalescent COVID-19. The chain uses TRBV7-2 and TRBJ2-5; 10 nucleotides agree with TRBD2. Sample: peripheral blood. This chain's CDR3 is CASSFSSGSRETQYF. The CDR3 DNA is TGTGCCAGCAGCTTCTCTAGCGGGAGTAGAGAGACCCAGTACTTC. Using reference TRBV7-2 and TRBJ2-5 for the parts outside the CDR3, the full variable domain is GAGVSQSPSNKVTEKGKDVELRCDPISGHTALYWYRQSLGQGLEFLIYFQGNSAPDKSGLPSDRFSAERTGGSVSTLTIQRTQQEDSAVYLCASSFSSGSRETQYFGPGTRLLVL.